One and the same sample provided the 5 T cell receptor beta chains below, sequenced in a study of blood T cell repertoires in COVID-19. Generated by immunoSEQ multiplex PCR, the TCRdb table keeps only in-frame clones and is missing some. The sample has approximately 220,000 clones, approximately 83% seen once. Sequencing was done on a sample of peripheral blood. The receptors shown here come from a woman between 35 and 50 years old with active or convalescent COVID-19.

This clone turned up a few times. The chain carries TRBV27 and TRBJ2-5; 7 nucleotides line up with TRBD2. V shed 3 bases and J 6 bases; nucleotides not matched to a gene: 4. In germline, CDR1 is MNHEY, CDR2 SMNVEV (reference sequence). The CDR3 consists of 13 residues. CDR3 in DNA: TGTGCCAGCAGTTTGGGGGGGGGACAGACCCAGTACTTC. This encodes CASSLGGGQTQYF.

This clone has a single count. V and J are TRBV19 and TRBJ1-3; TRBD1 matches at 7 bases. The trim removed 2 bases at V and 5 bases at J, leaving 3 bases unmatched. CDR3 length equals 14 residues. Germline V gene data show CDR1 as LNHDA and CDR2 as SQIVND (reference sequence). In DNA form, the CDR3 reads TGTGCCAGTAGTATATGGGACAGCCGAAACACCATATATTTT. Protein product: CASSIWDSRNTIYF.

The chain has TRBV6-5 and TRBJ1-6; D remains unclear. V lost 0 bases to trimming and J lost 12 bases, with 6 bases between them. CDR1 and CDR2 (germline): MNHEY, SVGAGI. This CDR3 spans 12 amino acids. This chain's CDR3 is CASSYSAGPLHF. CDR3 in DNA: TGTGCCAGCAGTTACTCGGCGGGACCCCTCCACTTT.

This clone was recorded once. The gene calls are TRBV7-8 and TRBJ1-4; D gene unclear. Germline V gives CDR1 SGHVS, CDR2 FQNEAQ. V was clipped by 2 bases and J by 5 bases, with 12 bases between them. The CDR3 contains 15 residues. CDR3 coding DNA: TGTGCCAGCAGCTTATATTCTAACAGAAATGAAAAACTGTTTTTT. This codes for CASSLYSNRNEKLFF. The variable domain in full, with the rest retrieved from reference TRBV7-8 and TRBJ1-4, is GAGVSQSPRYKVAKRGQDVALRCDPISGHVSLFWYQQALGQGPEFLTYFQNEAQLDKSGLPSDRFFAERPEGSVSTLKIQRTQQEDSAVYLCASSLYSNRNEKLFFGSGTQLSVL.

The CDR3 is CASKFFPTGQNNEQFF. As DNA, the CDR3 is TGTGCCAGCAAGTTTTTCCCAACCGGACAGAACAATGAGCAGTTCTTC. This chain connects TRBV27 to TRBJ2-1; D perhaps matches TRBD1 (6 bases). Trimming cost V 7 bases and J 5 bases, with 21 bases left between them. Germline lookup yields CDR1 MNHEY and CDR2 SMNVEV (reference sequence). The CDR3 runs 16 residues.